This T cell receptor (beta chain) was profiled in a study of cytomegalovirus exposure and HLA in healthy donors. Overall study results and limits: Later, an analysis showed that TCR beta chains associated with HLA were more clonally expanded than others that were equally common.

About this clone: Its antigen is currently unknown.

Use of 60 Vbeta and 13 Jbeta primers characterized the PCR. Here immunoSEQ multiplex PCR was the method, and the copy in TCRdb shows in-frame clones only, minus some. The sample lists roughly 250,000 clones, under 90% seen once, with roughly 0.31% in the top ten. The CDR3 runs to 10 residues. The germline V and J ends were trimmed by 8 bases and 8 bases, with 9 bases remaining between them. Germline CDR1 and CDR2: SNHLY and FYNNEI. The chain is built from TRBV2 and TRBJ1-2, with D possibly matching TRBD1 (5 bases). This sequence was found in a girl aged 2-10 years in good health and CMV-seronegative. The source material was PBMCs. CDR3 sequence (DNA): TGTGCCAGCGGGGGAGGAGGCTACACCTTC. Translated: CASGGGGYTF.